This TCR beta chain was captured in a study of Ad26.COV2.S vaccination and SARS-CoV-2 variants. On the study more broadly: Intramuscular Ad26.COV2.S at 5x10^10 or 1x10^11 viral particles.

Germline V gene data show CDR1 as SEHNR and CDR2 as FQNEAQ (reference sequence). With 0 bases clipped from V and 7 bases from J, the junction kept 4 bases outside the gene matches. CDR3 length: 16 residues. Treatment: 15 to 20 received Ad26.COV2.S at low or high dose, single or two shots; 5 received placebo; per-sample allocation not given. Each sample was drawn 63 days after the first injection (of vaccine or placebo). Data came from immunoSEQ multiplex PCR; TCRdb stores just in-frame clones and leaves some out. The sample comprises 350,000 to 450,000 clones, about nine tenths of which are singletons, and approximately 1.6% rests with the top ten.

This TCR was sampled from a person between 18 and 60 years old who received the Ad26.COV2.S COVID-19 vaccine or a placebo. Source: peripheral blood, taken in a trial of Ad26.COV2.S vaccine versus placebo. V is TRBV7-9 and J is TRBJ2-1; 12 bases fit TRBD1. CDR3 DNA: TGTGCCAGCAGCTTAGCGGGACAGGGGGCTAATAATGAGCAGTTCTTC. This gives the protein CASSLAGQGANNEQFF. Together with reference TRBV7-9 and TRBJ2-1, the CDR3 gives the full variable domain: DTGVSQNPRHKITKRGQNVTFRCDPISEHNRLYWYRQTLGQGPEFLTYFQNEAQLEKSRLLSDRFSAERPKGSFSTLEIQRTEQGDSAMYLCASSLAGQGANNEQFFGPGTRLTVL.